This T cell receptor (beta chain) was sequenced during a study of blood T cell repertoires in COVID-19. Study-wide context: Samples taken during acute and convalescent COVID-19 were collected in the United States, Italy and Spain.

In the study's own analysis: Amplification from reference gene primers served as the basis for estimated nucleated cell counts. TCRdb keeps only in-frame clones here, not all; method: immunoSEQ multiplex PCR. D and trimming were read from the DNA, whereas the V and J calls and clone size are those reported in that table. The data show about 120,000 clones, approximately 86% seen once. The CDR3 totals 17 residues. The germline CDR1 and CDR2 sequences are SGHAT and FQNNGV. The V gene lost 0 bases and the J gene lost 4 bases, with 19 bases spanning the gap. Sequencing was done on a sample of peripheral blood. This TCR was recovered from a woman aged 45-60 years with active or convalescent COVID-19. V gene TRBV11-2 combines with J gene TRBJ2-7; D gene unclear. CDR3 in amino acids: CASSLDMRYLFAYEQYF. In nucleotides, the CDR3 is TGTGCCAGCAGCTTAGATATGAGGTATCTATTCGCTTACGAGCAGTACTTC.